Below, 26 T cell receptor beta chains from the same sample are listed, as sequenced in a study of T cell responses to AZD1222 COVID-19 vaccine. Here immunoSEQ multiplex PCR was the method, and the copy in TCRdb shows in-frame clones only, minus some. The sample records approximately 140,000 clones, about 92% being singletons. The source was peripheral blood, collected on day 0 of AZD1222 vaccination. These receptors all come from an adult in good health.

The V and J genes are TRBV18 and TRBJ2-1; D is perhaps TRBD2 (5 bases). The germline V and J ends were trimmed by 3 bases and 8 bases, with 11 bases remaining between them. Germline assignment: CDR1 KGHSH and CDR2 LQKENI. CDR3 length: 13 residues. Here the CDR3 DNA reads TGTGCCAGCTCACCGCAACTAGTTTATGAGCAGTTCTTC. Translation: CASSPQLVYEQFF.

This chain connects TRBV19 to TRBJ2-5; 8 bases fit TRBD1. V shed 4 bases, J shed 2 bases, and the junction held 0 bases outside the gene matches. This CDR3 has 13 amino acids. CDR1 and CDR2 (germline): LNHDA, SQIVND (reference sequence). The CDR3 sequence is CASSRTGQETQYF. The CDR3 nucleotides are TGTGCCAGTAGTAGGACAGGGCAAGAGACCCAGTACTTC.

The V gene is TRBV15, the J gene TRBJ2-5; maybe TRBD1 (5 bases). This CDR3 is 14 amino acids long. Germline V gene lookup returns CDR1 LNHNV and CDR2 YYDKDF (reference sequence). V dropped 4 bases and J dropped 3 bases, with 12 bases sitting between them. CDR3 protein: CATSNGAREETQYF. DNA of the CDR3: TGTGCCACCAGCAACGGTGCCAGGGAAGAGACCCAGTACTTC. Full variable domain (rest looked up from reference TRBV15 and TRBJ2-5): DAMVIQNPRYQVTQFGKPVTLSCSQTLNHNVMYWYQQKSSQAPKLLFHYYDKDFNNEADTPDNFQSRRPNTSFCFLDIRSPGLGDTAMYLCATSNGAREETQYFGPGTRLLVL.

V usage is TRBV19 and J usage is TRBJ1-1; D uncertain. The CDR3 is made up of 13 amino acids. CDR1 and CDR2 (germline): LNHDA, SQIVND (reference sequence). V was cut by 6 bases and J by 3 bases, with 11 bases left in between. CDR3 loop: CASRAREDTEAFF. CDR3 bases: TGTGCCAGTAGGGCCCGGGAGGACACTGAAGCTTTCTTT.

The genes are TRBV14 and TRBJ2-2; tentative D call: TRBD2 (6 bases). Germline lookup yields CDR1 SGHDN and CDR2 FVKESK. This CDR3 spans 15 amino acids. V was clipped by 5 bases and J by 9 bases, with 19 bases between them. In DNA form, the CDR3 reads TGTGCCAGCAGCTGGACCCAAGGAGGGGCCCGGGAGCTGTTTTTT. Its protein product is CASSWTQGGARELFF.

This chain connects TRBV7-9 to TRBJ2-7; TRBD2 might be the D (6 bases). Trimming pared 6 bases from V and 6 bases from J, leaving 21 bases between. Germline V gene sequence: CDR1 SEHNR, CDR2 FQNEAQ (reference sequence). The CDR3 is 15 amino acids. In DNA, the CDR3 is TGTGCCAGCAGTGCCCGGGGGACGTCGATTTCCGAGCAGTACTTC. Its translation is CASSARGTSISEQYF.

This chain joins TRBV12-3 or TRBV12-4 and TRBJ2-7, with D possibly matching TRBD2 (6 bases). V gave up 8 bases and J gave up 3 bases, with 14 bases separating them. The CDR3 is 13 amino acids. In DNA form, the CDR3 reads TGTGCCAGCCTTCAAACGGGGGTCTACGAGCAGTACTTC. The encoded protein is CASLQTGVYEQYF.

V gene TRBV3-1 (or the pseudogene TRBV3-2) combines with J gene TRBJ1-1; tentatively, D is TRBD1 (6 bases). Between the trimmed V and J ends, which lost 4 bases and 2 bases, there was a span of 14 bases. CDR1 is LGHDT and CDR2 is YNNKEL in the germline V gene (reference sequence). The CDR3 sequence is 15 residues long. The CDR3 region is CASSPQEGVNTEAFF. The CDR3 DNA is TGTGCCAGCAGCCCCCAGGAGGGGGTAAACACTGAAGCTTTCTTT.

CDR3 sequence reads: CASSLDPGERGYTF. CDR3 coding DNA: TGTGCCAGCAGCTTAGATCCGGGGGAGAGGGGCTACACCTTC. The chain combines TRBV11-2 with TRBJ1-2; a possible D gene is TRBD1 (5 bases). With 0 bases removed from V and 8 bases from J, the gap between germline ends came to 13 bases. The length of the CDR3 is 14 residues. Germline values: CDR1 SGHAT, CDR2 FQNNGV.

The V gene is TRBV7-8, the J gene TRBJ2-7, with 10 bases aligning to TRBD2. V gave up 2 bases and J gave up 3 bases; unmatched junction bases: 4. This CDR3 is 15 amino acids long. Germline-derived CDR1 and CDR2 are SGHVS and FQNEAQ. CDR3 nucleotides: TGTGCCAGCAGCTTATTCCCTAGCGGGAGCTACGAGCAGTACTTC. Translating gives CASSLFPSGSYEQYF.

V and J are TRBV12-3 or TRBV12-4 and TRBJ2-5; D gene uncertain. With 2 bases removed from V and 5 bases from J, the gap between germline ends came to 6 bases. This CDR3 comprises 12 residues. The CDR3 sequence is CASSLRVETQYF. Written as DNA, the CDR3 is TGTGCCAGCAGTTTAAGGGTGGAGACCCAGTACTTC.

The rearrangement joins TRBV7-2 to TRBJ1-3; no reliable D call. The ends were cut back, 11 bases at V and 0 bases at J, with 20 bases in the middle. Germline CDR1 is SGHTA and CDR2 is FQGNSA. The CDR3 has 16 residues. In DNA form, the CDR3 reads TGTGCCGTAACACCTGGGAGTGCAAGCTCTGGAAACACCATATATTTT. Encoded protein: CAVTPGSASSGNTIYF.

The CDR3 bases are TGTGCCAGCAGCCAAGATAGTCTAGCGGGGAACAATGAGCAGTTCTTC. Amino acids: CASSQDSLAGNNEQFF. V is TRBV3-1 (or the pseudogene TRBV3-2) and J is TRBJ2-1, with 9 bases identical to TRBD2. The CDR3 extends over 16 amino acids. CDR1 and CDR2 (germline): LGHDT, YNNKEL (reference sequence). V shed 0 bases, J shed 5 bases, and the junction held 5 bases outside the gene matches.

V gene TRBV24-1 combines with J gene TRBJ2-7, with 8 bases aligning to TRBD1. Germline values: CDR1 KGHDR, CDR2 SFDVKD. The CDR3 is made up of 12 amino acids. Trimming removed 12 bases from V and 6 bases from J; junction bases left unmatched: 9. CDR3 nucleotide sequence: TGTGCCCCCGTCGTGACAGGGGTCGAGCAGTACTTC. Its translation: CAPVVTGVEQYF.

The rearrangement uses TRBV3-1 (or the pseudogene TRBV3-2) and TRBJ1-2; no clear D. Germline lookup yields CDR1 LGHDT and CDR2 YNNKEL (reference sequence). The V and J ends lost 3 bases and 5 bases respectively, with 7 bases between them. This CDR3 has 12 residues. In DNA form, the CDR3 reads TGTGCCAGCAGCCACCCGAGTTATGGCTACACCTTC. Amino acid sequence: CASSHPSYGYTF.

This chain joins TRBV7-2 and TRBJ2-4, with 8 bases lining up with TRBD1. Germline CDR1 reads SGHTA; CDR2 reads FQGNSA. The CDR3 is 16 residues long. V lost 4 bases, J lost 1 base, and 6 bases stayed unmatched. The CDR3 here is CASSYDRGRAKNIQYF. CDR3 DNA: TGTGCCAGCAGCTACGACAGGGGCCGCGCCAAAAACATTCAGTACTTC.

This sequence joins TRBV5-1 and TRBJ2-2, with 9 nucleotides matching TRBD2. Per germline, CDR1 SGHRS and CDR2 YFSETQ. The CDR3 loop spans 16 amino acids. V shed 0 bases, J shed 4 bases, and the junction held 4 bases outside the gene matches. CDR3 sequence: CASSLGGRAATGELFF. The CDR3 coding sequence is TGCGCCAGCAGCTTGGGCGGGAGGGCGGCCACCGGGGAGCTGTTTTTT.

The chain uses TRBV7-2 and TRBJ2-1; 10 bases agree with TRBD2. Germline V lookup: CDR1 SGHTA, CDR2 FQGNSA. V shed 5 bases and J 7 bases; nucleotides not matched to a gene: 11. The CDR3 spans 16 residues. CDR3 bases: TGTGCCAGCAGCACCTTAAGCGGGAGGGCCGGAAATGAGCAGTTCTTC. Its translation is CASSTLSGRAGNEQFF.

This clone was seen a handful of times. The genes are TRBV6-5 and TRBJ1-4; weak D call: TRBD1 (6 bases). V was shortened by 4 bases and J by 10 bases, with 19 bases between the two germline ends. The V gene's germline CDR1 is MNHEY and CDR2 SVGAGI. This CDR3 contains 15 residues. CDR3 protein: CASSSEGGRRRKLFF. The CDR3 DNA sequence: TGTGCCAGCAGTTCGGAGGGGGGTAGACGGCGAAAACTGTTTTTT.

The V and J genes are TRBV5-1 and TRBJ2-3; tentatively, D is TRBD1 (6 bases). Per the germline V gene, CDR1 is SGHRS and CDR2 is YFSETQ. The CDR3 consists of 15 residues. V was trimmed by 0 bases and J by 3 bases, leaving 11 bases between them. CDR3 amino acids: CASSLVDRITDTQYF. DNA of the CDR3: TGCGCCAGCAGCTTGGTTGACAGGATTACAGATACGCAGTATTTT.

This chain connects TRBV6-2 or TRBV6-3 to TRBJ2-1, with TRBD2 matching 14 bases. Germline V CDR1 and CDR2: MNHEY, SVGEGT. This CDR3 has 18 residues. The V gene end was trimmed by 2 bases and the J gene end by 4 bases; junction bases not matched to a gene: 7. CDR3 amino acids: CASSYRGLAGGPYNEQFF. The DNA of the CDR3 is TGTGCCAGCAGTTACCGTGGACTAGCGGGAGGACCTTACAATGAGCAGTTCTTC.

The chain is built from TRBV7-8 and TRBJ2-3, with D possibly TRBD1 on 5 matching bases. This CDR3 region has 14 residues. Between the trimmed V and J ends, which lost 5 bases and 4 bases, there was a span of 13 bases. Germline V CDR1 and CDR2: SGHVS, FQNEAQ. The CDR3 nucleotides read TGTGCCAGCAGCGGAAACAGGTTACCAGATACGCAGTATTTT. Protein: CASSGNRLPDTQYF.

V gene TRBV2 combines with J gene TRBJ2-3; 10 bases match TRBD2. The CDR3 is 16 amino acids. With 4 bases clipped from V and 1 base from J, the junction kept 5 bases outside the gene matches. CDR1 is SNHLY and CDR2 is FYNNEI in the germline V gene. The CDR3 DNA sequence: TGTGCCAGCAGTGTGCGCGGGACTAGCGGCACAGATACGCAGTATTTT. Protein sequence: CASSVRGTSGTDTQYF.

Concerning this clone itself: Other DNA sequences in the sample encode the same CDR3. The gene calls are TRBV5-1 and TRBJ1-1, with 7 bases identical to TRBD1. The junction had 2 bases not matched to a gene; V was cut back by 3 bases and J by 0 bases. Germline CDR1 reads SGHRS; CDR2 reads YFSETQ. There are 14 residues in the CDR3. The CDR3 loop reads CASSSTGMNTEAFF. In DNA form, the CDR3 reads TGCGCCAGCAGCTCGACAGGGATGAACACTGAAGCTTTCTTT.

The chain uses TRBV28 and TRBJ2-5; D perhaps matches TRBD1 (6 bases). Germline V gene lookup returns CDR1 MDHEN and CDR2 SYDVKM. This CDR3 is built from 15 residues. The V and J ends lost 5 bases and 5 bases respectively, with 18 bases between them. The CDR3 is CASSTTGPGRETQYF. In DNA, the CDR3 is TGTGCCAGCAGTACGACAGGCCCAGGGCGGGAGACCCAGTACTTC. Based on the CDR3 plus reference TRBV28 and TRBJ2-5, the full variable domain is DVKVTQSSRYLVKRTGEKVFLECVQDMDHENMFWYRQDPGLGLRLIYFSYDVKMKEKGDIPEGYSVSREKKERFSLILESASTNQTSMYLCASSTTGPGRETQYFGPGTRLLVL.

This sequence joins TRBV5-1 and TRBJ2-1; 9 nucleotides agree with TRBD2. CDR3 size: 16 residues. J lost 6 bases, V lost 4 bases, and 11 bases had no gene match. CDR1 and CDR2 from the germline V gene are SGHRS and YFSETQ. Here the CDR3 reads CASSPGGGGRANEQFF. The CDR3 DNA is TGCGCCAGCAGCCCGGGAGGGGGCGGGAGGGCCAATGAGCAGTTCTTC.